The 27 T cell receptor beta chains given below trace back to one sample, sequenced in a study of T cell clonality in common variable immunodeficiency. Generated by immunoSEQ multiplex PCR, the TCRdb table keeps only in-frame clones and is missing some. The counts give roughly 55,000 clones, none of them seen only once; 5.4% is held by the top ten. Input material: peripheral blood mononuclear cells. The receptors derive from a person aged 18 to 70 in good health.

This clone was counted at least ten times. The read stops 3 residues short of the end of the CDR3; the missing end is completed from the germline J gene. V is TRBV20-1 and J is TRBJ2-2; 11 nucleotides match TRBD2. CDR1 and CDR2 from the germline V gene are DFQATT and SNEGSKA (reference sequence). The CDR3 totals 15 residues. V trimming: 6 bases; J trimming: 1 base; junction bases outside the gene matches: 4. Here the CDR3 reads CSAPGTSGNTGELFF. The sequenced part of the CDR3 DNA is TGCAGTGCCCCCGGGACTAGCGGGAACACCGGGGAG.

This clone came up many times. At one end, the junction sequence differs from germline, possibly due to a read error. The CDR3 end lies 3 residues beyond the end of the read and is filled in from the germline J gene. This sequence joins TRBV4-2 and TRBJ2-2; possibly TRBD2 for D (5 bases). Looked up from germline, CDR1 is LGHNA and CDR2 is YNFKEQ. This CDR3 region has 16 residues. CDR3 sequence reads: CASSQDRSGNTGELFF. The covered CDR3 bases are TGCGCCAGCAGCCAAGATCGAAGCGGGAACACCGGGGAG.

This clone was counted at least ten times. Read data end 3 residues before the CDR3 end; the end is taken from the germline J gene. This rearrangement joins TRBV20-1 to TRBJ2-5; 10 nucleotides agree with TRBD1. Unmatched junction bases numbered 9, after V lost 3 bases and J lost 5 bases. Germline V gene data show CDR1 as DFQATT and CDR2 as SNEGSKA (reference sequence). The CDR3 is 15 residues long. The CDR3 region is CSASKPGQGLETQYF. CDR3 bases read: TGCAGTGCTAGCAAACCGGGACAGGGGCTTGAGACC.

On this clone itself: The CDR3 extends 3 residues past the end of the read, so its final part is completed from the germline J gene. The gene calls are TRBV30 and TRBJ2-7; tentative D call: TRBD2 (6 bases). V was clipped by 3 bases and J by 3 bases, with 15 bases between them. The CDR3 contains 14 residues. CDR1 GTSNPN and CDR2 SVGIG come from the germline V gene (reference sequence). CDR3 loop: CAWRRWGDDYEQYF. The sequenced part of the CDR3 DNA is TGTGCCTGGAGGCGATGGGGGGACGACTACGAG.

With regard to this clone: The read ends 3 residues early relative to the CDR3; the germline J gene fills the gap. The J gene is TRBJ2-2, the V gene TRBV7-8, with D possibly called TRBD1 or TRBD2 (6 bases each). The germline V and J ends were trimmed by 4 bases and 6 bases, with 18 bases remaining between them. The length of the CDR3 is 16 residues. CDR1 and CDR2 from the germline V gene are SGHVS and FQNEAQ. This CDR3 reads CASSYIGGGTAGELFF. CDR3 DNA, as far as it was read: TGTGCCAGCAGCTATATAGGGGGAGGAACAGCCGGGGAG.

Notes on this clone: Coverage ceases 3 residues before the CDR3 finishes, and the germline J gene fills in the end. The rearrangement joins TRBV7-9 to TRBJ2-7; D is uncertain. CDR3 length equals 13 residues. V lost 1 base and J 3 bases, leaving 7 bases between the germline ends. Looked up from germline, CDR1 is SEHNR and CDR2 is FQNEAQ (reference sequence). CDR3 loop: CASSLVSLYEQYF. CDR3 DNA, as far as it was read: TGTGCCAGCAGCTTAGTGTCTCTCTACGAG.

This clone has at least ten counts. Read data end 3 residues before the CDR3 end; the end is taken from the germline J gene. The chain joins TRBV20-1 to TRBJ2-1; D may match TRBD1 or TRBD2 (5 bases each). The germline gives CDR1 DFQATT, CDR2 SNEGSKA (reference sequence). The length of the CDR3 is 15 residues. V was cut by 0 bases and J by 0 bases, with 9 bases left in between. CDR3 protein: CSAREPGSSYNEQFF. CDR3 bases read: TGCAGTGCTAGAGAGCCAGGGAGCTCCTACAATGAG.

This clone was seen ten or more times. The CDR3 extends 3 residues past the end of the read, so its final part is completed from the germline J gene. The chain uses TRBV7-3 and TRBJ2-2, with a weak D call TRBD1 (5 bases). V was pared by 4 bases and J by 2 bases, with 8 bases between. The CDR3 consists of 14 residues. In germline, CDR1 is SGHTA, CDR2 FQGTGA. The CDR3 loop is CASSSGSNTGELFF. The sequenced CDR3 bases are TGTGCCAGCAGCTCAGGGTCCAACACCGGGGAG.

The sample holds many counts of this clone. The missing CDR3 end, 3 residues past where the read stops, is filled in from the germline J gene. The gene calls are TRBV7-3 and TRBJ1-1; 7 positions agree with TRBD1. Germline assignment: CDR1 SGHTA and CDR2 FQGTGA. The J segment lost 7 bases and the V segment lost 2 bases, leaving 4 bases of the junction unmatched. The CDR3 has 13 residues. The CDR3 reads CASSLRRDSEAFF. The CDR3 bases that were read are TGTGCCAGCAGCTTACGCCGGGACAGTGAA.

Of note for this clone: Read sequence stops 3 residues before the CDR3 end, and the germline J gene provides the missing end. The chain couples TRBV7-8 to TRBJ2-7; 9 nucleotides line up with TRBD2. Germline V gene lookup returns CDR1 SGHVS and CDR2 FQNEAQ. The CDR3 has 17 residues. Unmatched junction bases numbered 12, after V lost 5 bases and J lost 1 base. CDR3 bases read: TGTGCCAGCAGCCTCCGGTTAGGGACTAGCAGATCCTACGAG. This translates into CASSLRLGTSRSYE. The full-length CDR3 reads as CASSLRLGTSRSYEQYF. Based on the CDR3 plus reference TRBV7-8 and TRBJ2-7, the full variable domain is GAGVSQSPRYKVAKRGQDVALRCDPISGHVSLFWYQQALGQGPEFLTYFQNEAQLDKSGLPSDRFFAERPEGSVSTLKIQRTQQEDSAVYLCASSLRLGTSRSYEQYFGPGTRLTVT.

This clone showed up many times. The sequence runs out 3 residues before the end of the CDR3; the remainder is reconstructed from the germline J gene. The V call is TRBV7-3, the J call TRBJ2-2; 8 bases line up with TRBD2. V lost 2 bases, J lost 2 bases, and 1 base stayed unmatched. This CDR3 is built from 15 residues. Germline lookup yields CDR1 SGHTA and CDR2 FQGTGA. The CDR3 loop reads CASSLAGGNTGELFF. The sequenced CDR3 bases are TGTGCCAGCAGCTTAGCGGGAGGAAACACCGGGGAG.

There are many counts of this clone. The CDR3 goes on 3 residues after the read ends, and that part is filled in from the germline J gene. The chain combines TRBV5-6 with TRBJ1-1, with TRBD1 identical over 8 bases. Germline assignment: CDR1 SGHDT and CDR2 YYEEEE. V shed 5 bases and J 2 bases; nucleotides not matched to a gene: 5. The CDR3 sequence is 14 residues long. CDR3 bases read: TGTGCCAGCAGTTATGACAGGGGTAACACTGAA. This codes for CASSYDRGNTE. The CDR3 in its entirety is CASSYDRGNTEAFF.

This clone was seen more than once but under ten times. Read data end 3 residues before the CDR3 end; the end is taken from the germline J gene. The rearrangement links TRBV7-9 to TRBJ2-1, with unresolved D. V was cut by 5 bases and J by 3 bases, with 5 bases left in between. The CDR3 extends over 12 amino acids. Germline V gives CDR1 SEHNR, CDR2 FQNEAQ (reference sequence). The CDR3 spells CASSQLYNEQFF. Partial CDR3 DNA: TGTGCCAGCAGCCAACTCTACAATGAG.

This clone was observed at least ten times. Read coverage stops 3 residues before the CDR3 terminus; the germline J gene supplies the remainder. J is TRBJ2-3 and V is TRBV20-1; 7 bases align to TRBD2. J was trimmed by 3 bases and V by 6 bases; bases with no gene match: 6. The germline CDR1 and CDR2 sequences are DFQATT and SNEGSKA (reference sequence). This CDR3 is built from 13 residues. Incomplete CDR3 DNA: TGCAGTGCCGCTGGACTAGGAACAGATACG. Translated: CSAAGLGTDT. The CDR3 in its entirety is CSAAGLGTDTQYF.

The CDR3 region is CASSEKRVTEAFF. The sequenced part of the CDR3 DNA is TGTGCCAGCAGTGAAAAACGGGTCACTGAA. The V and J genes are TRBV2 and TRBJ1-1; D unresolved. The read comes to an end 3 residues before the CDR3 does, leaving the germline J gene to fill in the end. This CDR3 is 13 amino acids long. V lost 2 bases to trimming and J lost 4 bases, with 8 bases between them. Germline-derived CDR1 and CDR2 are SNHLY and FYNNEI. Variable domain in full (rest from reference TRBV2 and TRBJ1-1): EPEVTQTPSHQVTQMGQEVILRCVPISNHLYFYWYRQILGQKVEFLVSFYNNEISEKSEIFDDQFSVERPDGSNFTLKIRSTKLEDSAMYFCASSEKRVTEAFFGQGTRLTVV.

A few counts support this clone. The junction does not match germline at one end; this may be a read error. The read ends 3 residues early relative to the CDR3; the germline J gene fills the gap. The chain combines TRBV7-4 with TRBJ2-1, with TRBD2 identical over 14 bases. Germline V lookup: CDR1 SGHVT, CDR2 SQSDAQ. The CDR3 runs 17 residues. The part of the CDR3 DNA that was read is TGCACCAGCAGCGATCCCGGGACTAGCGGGAGTATCAATGAG. Translation gives CTSSDPGTSGSINE. In full, the CDR3 reads CTSSDPGTSGSINEQFF.

The table lists this clone with many counts. The read stops 3 residues short of the end of the CDR3; the missing end is completed from the germline J gene. The rearrangement uses TRBV19 and TRBJ2-7; TRBD1 matches at 10 bases. With V trimmed by 3 bases and J by 5 bases, 4 bases remained unmatched. In germline, CDR1 is LNHDA, CDR2 SQIVND (reference sequence). The CDR3 covers 14 residues. The sequenced CDR3 bases are TGTGCCAGTAGTATCGGGACAGGGGAGGACGAG. It encodes CASSIGTGEDE. The full CDR3 is CASSIGTGEDEQYF.

The sample holds many counts of this clone. CDR3 bases read: TGTGCTAGTGGTCCGGGACAGATCGACCCCTACGAG. Amino acids: CASGPGQIDPYE. The CDR3 in its entirety is CASGPGQIDPYEQYF. The chain employs TRBV12-5 and TRBJ2-7; 7 nucleotides line up with TRBD1. From the germline J gene comes the end of the CDR3, since the read stops 3 residues before it. Trimming removed 5 bases from V and 2 bases from J; junction bases left unmatched: 9. Germline CDR1 reads LGHNT; CDR2 reads FRNRAP. The CDR3 spans 15 residues.

In its sample, this clone was seen many times. Sequencing ends 3 residues short of the CDR3 end; the germline J gene provides the rest. The chain uses TRBV20-1 and TRBJ2-7, with D possibly being TRBD1 (6 bases). CDR1 and CDR2 from the germline V gene are DFQATT and SNEGSKA (reference sequence). V lost 5 bases, J lost 5 bases, and 10 bases lay in between. The CDR3 totals 11 residues. The CDR3 spells CSAYRVDEQYF. The sequenced CDR3 bases are TGCAGTGCTTACAGGGTCGACGAG.

This clone has at least ten counts. The sequence runs out 3 residues before the end of the CDR3; the remainder is reconstructed from the germline J gene. This chain joins TRBV18 and TRBJ2-3; unclear D gene. The CDR3 is 14 residues long. V was trimmed by 2 bases and J by 0 bases, leaving 6 bases between them. Germline CDR1 KGHSH, CDR2 LQKENI. The CDR3: CASSPASSTDTQYF. CDR3 DNA (partial): TGTGCCAGCTCACCAGCGTCAAGCACAGATACG. The full variable domain, with the rest looked up from reference TRBV18 and TRBJ2-3, is NAGVMQNPRHLVRRRGQEARLRCSPMKGHSHVYWYRQLPEEGLKFMVYLQKENIIDESGMPKERFSAEFPKEGPSILRIQQVVRGDSAAYFCASSPASSTDTQYFGPGTRLTVL.

This clone was detected ten times or more. The read falls 3 residues short of the CDR3 end, and the missing part is taken from the germline J gene. V gene TRBV13 combines with J gene TRBJ1-2, with D perhaps matching TRBD1 (6 bases). The CDR3 loop spans 13 amino acids. V shed 6 bases and J shed 1 base, with 9 bases lying between them. CDR1 PRHDT and CDR2 FYEKMQ come from the germline V gene (reference sequence). CDR3 loop: CASSSDSNYGYTF. The part of the CDR3 DNA that was read is TGTGCCAGCAGTTCGGACAGTAACTATGGC.

This clone was recorded at least ten times. The CDR3 is cut off 3 residues early in the read; its end comes from the germline J gene. The chain carries TRBV23-1 and TRBJ2-1; D gene uncertain. TRBV23-1 is an ORF, with its function uncertain. V lost 7 bases to trimming and J lost 0 bases, with 13 bases between them. This CDR3 is 15 amino acids long. The CDR3 loop reads CASTRLPISYNEQFF. The CDR3 DNA, read in part, is TGCGCCAGCACCCGACTCCCGATCTCCTACAATGAG.

Concerning this clone: From the germline J gene comes the end of the CDR3, since the read stops 3 residues before it. The chain joins TRBV5-1 to TRBJ2-7; D is unresolved. The CDR3 has 13 amino acids. The germline V gene has CDR1 SGHRS and CDR2 YFSETQ. V was pared by 0 bases and J by 2 bases, with 6 bases between. This CDR3 reads CASSLGLTYEQYF. The sequenced CDR3 bases are TGCGCCAGCAGCTTGGGACTCACCTACGAG.

At least ten counts were recorded for this clone. The sequenced part of the CDR3 DNA is TGCAGTGCTAGAGACGAGGGGATCTCAGGCAAAAACATT. The encoded protein is CSARDEGISGKNI. The whole CDR3 sequence is CSARDEGISGKNIQYF. V is TRBV20-1 and J is TRBJ2-4; D tentatively fits TRBD1 or TRBD2 (5 bases each). The read terminates 3 residues before the CDR3 end, so the remaining end is supplied by the germline J gene. In germline, CDR1 is DFQATT, CDR2 SNEGSKA (reference sequence). The CDR3 has 16 amino acids. The V end was cut by 0 bases, the J end by 3 bases, with 15 bases between.

This clone has ten or more counts. The CDR3 is cut off 3 residues early in the read; its end comes from the germline J gene. The genes are TRBV20-1 and TRBJ2-2; possibly TRBD2 for D (6 bases). This CDR3 is built from 15 residues. Per germline, CDR1 DFQATT and CDR2 SNEGSKA (reference sequence). V was trimmed by 3 bases and J by 5 bases, leaving 16 bases between them. CDR3 region: CSASPRGRSTGELFF. The DNA read from the CDR3 is TGCAGTGCTAGCCCTCGGGGGAGATCGACCGGGGAG.

Many counts were recorded for this clone. The CDR3 is cut off 3 residues early in the read; its end comes from the germline J gene. The V call is TRBV2, the J call TRBJ1-4; D is unclear. Trimming pared 6 bases from V and 7 bases from J, leaving 9 bases between. The CDR3 runs to 12 residues. From germline, CDR1 is SNHLY and CDR2 FYNNEI. CDR3 in amino acids: CASRGYGEKLFF. The sequenced part of the CDR3 DNA is TGTGCCAGCAGGGGCTACGGTGAAAAA.

This clone was counted at least ten times. The read terminates 3 residues ahead of where the CDR3 ends, so the germline J gene completes it. The chain recombines TRBV19 with TRBJ1-5; 7 bases are a match to TRBD1. Germline V lookup: CDR1 LNHDA, CDR2 SQIVND (reference sequence). V lost 4 bases to trimming and J lost 5 bases; unmatched junction nucleotides: 14. The CDR3 has 17 residues. This CDR3 is CASSNDPRQGNYQPQHF. Partial CDR3 DNA: TGTGCCAGTAGTAACGACCCTCGACAGGGAAACTATCAGCCC.